This T cell receptor (beta chain) was captured in a study of beta chain features in type 1 diabetes. CDR3 length: 17 amino acids. V shed 3 bases and J 4 bases; nucleotides not matched to a gene: 13. CDR1 and CDR2 from the germline V gene are SGHTA and FQGNSA. Regarding the study as a whole: Patients with Type 1 diabetes showed moderately but significantly shorter TCRB CDR3s in all four CD4+ subsets. Still unanswered here is whether HLA type influences TCRB rearrangement.

Regarding this clone: What it recognizes is unknown.

Reverse transcription of all isolated RNA meant that expressed TCRB transcripts were sequenced. Clones were sequenced by immunoSEQ multiplex PCR, and TCRdb holds only the in-frame ones, with some missing. The table lists about 42,000 clones, approximately 53% of them singletons. This receptor was taken from a woman aged 30 to 39 in good health. The chain couples TRBV7-2 to TRBJ2-3; TRBD2 matches at 7 bases. The material sequenced was stem cell memory CD4+ T cells from blood. The CDR3, as DNA: TGTGCCAGCAGCTTTATCTCCTTTGGGGGAGGGCCAGATACGCAGTATTTT. It translates to CASSFISFGGGPDTQYF.